The 14 T cell receptor beta chains given below trace back to one sample, sequenced in a study of technical replicates of blood from a handful of donors. TCRdb's table, derived via immunoSEQ multiplex PCR, lists solely in-frame clones and lacks some. This sample has approximately 52,000 clones, with more than 85% found just once. The sequenced material came from PBMCs. The receptors shown here come from a human donor in good health. Some clones in this sample may be carry-over from other donors' samples.

The genes are TRBV7-8 and TRBJ1-1; D not certain. This CDR3 is 11 amino acids long. Deletions cut 5 bases from V and 5 bases from J, with 6 bases between. Germline V gives CDR1 SGHVS, CDR2 FQNEAQ. This chain's CDR3 is CASSGRTEAFF. Written as DNA, the CDR3 is TGTGCCAGCAGCGGGAGGACTGAAGCTTTCTTT.

The V and J genes are TRBV29-1 and TRBJ1-1; 7 bases fit TRBD1. CDR3 length equals 17 residues. The V gene end was trimmed by 4 bases and the J gene end by 4 bases; junction bases not matched to a gene: 18. Germline V gene sequence: CDR1 SQVTM, CDR2 ANQGSEA. The CDR3 reads CSVGWAPQQGGTTEAFF. The CDR3 nucleotides read TGCAGCGTTGGGTGGGCCCCCCAGCAGGGGGGAACCACTGAAGCTTTCTTT.

The chain uses TRBV6-5 and TRBJ2-7; D unclear. Germline CDR1 and CDR2: MNHEY and SVGAGI. Trimming stripped 6 bases from V and 2 bases from J, with 8 bases between. This CDR3 has 12 residues. CDR3 sequence (DNA): TGTGCCAGCAGCCCCACGGCCTACGAGCAGTACTTC. Its protein product is CASSPTAYEQYF.

The V and J genes are TRBV25-1 and TRBJ2-3, with unresolved D. The CDR3 loop spans 14 amino acids. Germline V gene sequence: CDR1 MGHDK, CDR2 SYGVNS. V lost 3 bases, J lost 0 bases, and 7 bases lay in between. CDR3 sequence (DNA): TGTGCCAGCAGTGATTGGGCTAGCACAGATACGCAGTATTTT. This codes for CASSDWASTDTQYF. The full variable domain, its missing parts supplied by reference TRBV25-1 and TRBJ2-3, is EADIYQTPRYLVIGTGKKITLECSQTMGHDKMYWYQQDPGMELHLIHYSYGVNSTEKGDLSSESTVSRIRTEHFPLTLESARPSHTSQYLCASSDWASTDTQYFGPGTRLTVL.

The V and J genes are TRBV4-1 and TRBJ1-1, with TRBD1 matching over 9 bases. The CDR3 sequence is 15 residues long. The V and J ends lost 4 bases and 4 bases, in that order; junction bases with no gene match: 7. CDR1 and CDR2 (germline): MGHRA, YSYEKL. This chain's CDR3 is CASSPGQGLATEAFF. CDR3 coding DNA: TGCGCCAGCAGCCCCGGACAGGGGTTGGCCACTGAAGCTTTCTTT.

J is TRBJ2-5 and V is TRBV9; no reliable D call. V lost 0 bases and J 3 bases, leaving 6 bases between the germline ends. Germline V CDR1 and CDR2: SGDLS, YYNGEE. This CDR3 has 13 residues. The CDR3 here is CASSVDPKETQYF. For the CDR3, the DNA is TGTGCCAGCAGCGTAGATCCCAAAGAGACCCAGTACTTC.

The chain couples TRBV7-2 to TRBJ2-7, with 8 bases that match TRBD2. CDR3 length: 17 residues. The V and J ends lost 1 base and 2 bases, in that order; junction bases with no gene match: 10. Germline V gene sequence: CDR1 SGHTA, CDR2 FQGNSA. CDR3 coding DNA: TGTGCCAGCAGCTTAGTACCGGGGCTAGCGGGCCCCTACGAGCAGTACTTC. It specifies CASSLVPGLAGPYEQYF.

V and J are TRBV18 and TRBJ1-2; D may be TRBD1 (5 bases). Per the germline V gene, CDR1 is KGHSH and CDR2 is LQKENI. Trimming shortened V by 3 bases and J by 4 bases, and 12 bases separated the two germline ends. The CDR3 is made up of 14 amino acids. CDR3 sequence reads: CASSPPEGTYGYTF. For the CDR3, the DNA is TGTGCCAGCTCACCTCCGGAGGGGACCTATGGCTACACCTTC.

The V gene is TRBV5-1, the J gene TRBJ2-3, with D hard to call. V was shortened by 3 bases and J by 2 bases, with 7 bases between the two germline ends. Per the germline V gene, CDR1 is SGHRS and CDR2 is YFSETQ. The CDR3 has 13 residues. The CDR3 reads CASSSQFTDTQYF. The CDR3 DNA follows: TGCGCCAGCAGCTCTCAGTTCACAGATACGCAGTATTTT. Full variable domain (missing parts from reference TRBV5-1 and TRBJ2-3): KAGVTQTPRYLIKTRGQQVTLSCSPISGHRSVSWYQQTPGQGLQFLFEYFSETQRNKGNFPGRFSGRQFSNSRSEMNVSTLELGDSALYLCASSSQFTDTQYFGPGTRLTVL.

The rearrangement uses TRBV27 and TRBJ1-2; possible D gene TRBD1, 6 bases. The germline V gene encodes CDR1 MNHEY and CDR2 SMNVEV (reference sequence). There are 13 residues in the CDR3. With 6 bases removed from V and 8 bases from J, the gap between germline ends came to 16 bases. For the CDR3, the DNA is TGTGCCAGCAGGAGCATACAGGGCGAGGGCTACACCTTC. Encoded protein: CASRSIQGEGYTF.

This chain joins TRBV5-1 and TRBJ1-5, with TRBD1 as a possible D gene (5 bases). This CDR3 comprises 14 residues. V was cut by 5 bases and J by 7 bases, with 16 bases left in between. Germline V gene sequence: CDR1 SGHRS, CDR2 YFSETQ. The CDR3 protein is CASSSHRCEQPQHF. CDR3 in DNA: TGCGCCAGCAGTTCCCACAGGTGCGAGCAGCCCCAGCATTTT. Using reference TRBV5-1 and TRBJ1-5 for the parts outside the CDR3, the full variable domain is KAGVTQTPRYLIKTRGQQVTLSCSPISGHRSVSWYQQTPGQGLQFLFEYFSETQRNKGNFPGRFSGRQFSNSRSEMNVSTLELGDSALYLCASSSHRCEQPQHFGDGTRLSIL.

This clone has more than one count but fewer than ten. The chain employs TRBV7-9 and TRBJ2-7; 7 nucleotides align to TRBD1. With 5 bases clipped from V and 2 bases from J, the junction kept 6 bases outside the gene matches. Germline V gives CDR1 SEHNR, CDR2 FQNEAQ (reference sequence). CDR3 length equals 14 residues. This chain's CDR3 is CASSHGQEPYEQYF. The CDR3 coding sequence is TGTGCCAGCAGCCACGGACAGGAACCCTACGAGCAGTACTTC.

As DNA, the CDR3 is TGTGCCAGCCCCCTTAGCGGCCCCTACGAGCAGTACTTC. This codes for CASPLSGPYEQYF. The rearrangement links TRBV14 to TRBJ2-7; TRBD2 is a possible D gene (6 bases). This CDR3 spans 13 amino acids. The germline CDR1 and CDR2 sequences are SGHDN and FVKESK. Trimming left V 8 bases short and J 2 bases short, with 13 bases between.

V is TRBV4-2 and J is TRBJ2-1, with a possible D match to TRBD2 (6 bases). The CDR3 has 15 amino acids. V lost 1 base and J 6 bases, leaving 13 bases between the germline ends. Germline CDR1 and CDR2: LGHNA and YNFKEQ. CDR3 nucleotide sequence: TGTGCCAGCAGCCAAGGGGAGGCCCGTCTCAATGAGCAGTTCTTC. Translated: CASSQGEARLNEQFF.